This record concerns one T cell receptor (beta chain) sequence. Germline loops: CDR1 SGDLS, CDR2 YYNGEE. This CDR3 is built from 18 residues. V shed 0 bases and J shed 4 bases, with 21 bases lying between them. Individually, cDNA molecules had unique molecular identifiers attached to them. TCRdb fed the 5' RACE reads into MiXCR, producing one record per CDR3 protein. The data show about 50,000 distinct CDR3 sequences, with 13% seen just once and roughly 10% held by the top ten. The data originate from a study of early T cells in non-severe SARS-CoV-2 infection. Study at large: Sequenced material consisted of bulk RNA (from unsorted whole blood), and chains were unpaired.

The specimen sequenced was whole blood. The rearrangement links TRBV9 to TRBJ2-3; D gene ambiguous. The receptor was derived from an adult who was a healthcare worker with PCR-confirmed SARS-CoV-2 infection or an uninfected control (not recorded which). CDR3 in amino acids: CASSVVRLLYWNPDTQYF. CDR3 in DNA: TGTGCCAGCAGCGTAGTGAGACTTCTTTATTGGAACCCAGATACGCAGTATTTT.